The present TCR beta chain was sequenced within a study of neurological immune-mediated disorders. This clonotype showed up just a few times. 1 million sorted CD4+ or CD8+ T cells made each library. Each TCR transcript was tagged with a 10-nucleotide random UMI during 5'RACE. TCRdb fed the 5' RACE reads into MiXCR, producing one record per CDR3 protein. The sample lists approximately 44,000 distinct CDR3 sequences, over 5.5% occurring once. The receptor's source is a woman younger than 30 with multiple sclerosis. What was sequenced was CD4+ T cells from blood.

DNA of the CDR3: TGTGCCAGCAGCTGGGAACCGAACAATTCACCCCTCCACTTT. Its translation is CASSWEPNNSPLHF. The rearrangement links TRBV5-4 to TRBJ1-6; D not resolved. The germline CDR1 and CDR2 sequences are SGHNT and YYREEE (reference sequence). This CDR3 region has 14 residues. V lost 3 bases, J lost 7 bases, and 11 bases lay in between.